These 10 T cell receptor beta chains were sequenced from one sample in a study of blood T cell repertoires in COVID-19. This table comes from immunoSEQ multiplex PCR, and its TCRdb copy is limited to in-frame clones, with some not included. The table has about 480,000 clones, around 87% seen once. The material sequenced was PBMCs or T cells enriched from blood (not recorded which). Every receptor here comes from a woman aged 40 to 50 who had recovered from COVID-19.

This rearrangement joins TRBV30 to TRBJ2-1; the match to TRBD1 covers 8 bases. There are 11 residues in the CDR3. Germline CDR1 and CDR2: GTSNPN and SVGIG (reference sequence). V was clipped by 4 bases and J by 15 bases; unmatched bases: 8. The CDR3: CAWTPDRVPFF. CDR3 DNA sequence: TGTGCCTGGACACCGGACAGGGTCCCGTTCTTC.

As DNA, the CDR3 is TGTGCCAGCAGTTCAATACGGACTAGCGGACAAGAGACCCAGTACTTC. It is translated as CASSSIRTSGQETQYF. The rearrangement uses TRBV27 and TRBJ2-5; TRBD2 matches 10 bases. This CDR3 has 16 residues. V gave up 4 bases and J gave up 2 bases; unmatched junction bases: 7. Germline CDR1 and CDR2: MNHEY and SMNVEV (reference sequence).

This clone showed up just once. The chain recombines TRBV7-2 with TRBJ2-6, with 7 positions matching TRBD1. The CDR3 consists of 13 residues. Germline V CDR1 and CDR2: SGHTA, FQGNSA. Trimming at V came to 7 bases and at J to 9 bases, leaving 6 bases not matched to a gene. CDR3 region: CASTLGTVNVLTF. DNA for the CDR3: TGTGCCAGCACCTTGGGGACAGTCAACGTCCTGACTTTC.

Only a few counts were recorded for this clone. The chain joins TRBV6-5 to TRBJ2-2; maybe TRBD1 (6 bases). Trimming removed 11 bases at V and 2 bases at J, with 12 bases between. The CDR3 is 13 residues long. Germline lookup yields CDR1 MNHEY and CDR2 SVGAGI. The CDR3 sequence: CAATGQNTGELFF. The CDR3 nucleotides read TGTGCCGCCACGGGACAAAACACCGGGGAGCTGTTTTTT.

The chain is built from TRBV7-9 and TRBJ1-2; 8 positions match TRBD1. The CDR3 consists of 13 residues. With V trimmed by 4 bases and J by 7 bases, 5 bases remained unmatched. Per germline, CDR1 SEHNR and CDR2 FQNEAQ (reference sequence). The CDR3 DNA reads TGTGCCAGCAGCTCGACAGGGGTCGGTGGCTACACCTTC. This encodes CASSSTGVGGYTF.

This clone was recorded once. V gene TRBV3-1 (or the pseudogene TRBV3-2) combines with J gene TRBJ2-7, with 10 nucleotides matching TRBD2. In germline, CDR1 is LGHDT, CDR2 YNNKEL (reference sequence). The CDR3 consists of 17 residues. V trimming: 0 bases; J trimming: 0 bases; junction bases outside the gene matches: 5. The CDR3 DNA reads as TGTGCCAGCAGCCAAGAGTCTAGCGGGAGCTCCTCCTACGAGCAGTACTTC. Translated: CASSQESSGSSSYEQYF.

This chain connects TRBV5-6 to TRBJ2-1; no firm D call. The CDR3 length is 11 residues. Trimming took off 1 base at V and 8 bases at J, with 4 bases between the two ends. CDR1 is SGHDT and CDR2 is YYEEEE in the germline V gene. This chain's CDR3 is CASSLLYEQFF. CDR3 nucleotides: TGTGCCAGCAGCTTGCTCTATGAGCAGTTCTTC.

The chain recombines TRBV7-9 with TRBJ2-7; perhaps TRBD1 as D (5 bases). V was cut by 5 bases and J by 7 bases, with 18 bases left in between. CDR1 and CDR2 from the germline V gene are SEHNR and FQNEAQ (reference sequence). The CDR3 has 14 residues. The CDR3 loop is CASSPSRERGEQYF. The DNA for the CDR3 is TGTGCCAGCAGCCCGAGCAGGGAAAGAGGTGAGCAGTACTTC. Full variable domain (rest looked up from reference TRBV7-9 and TRBJ2-7): DTGVSQNPRHKITKRGQNVTFRCDPISEHNRLYWYRQTLGQGPEFLTYFQNEAQLEKSRLLSDRFSAERPKGSFSTLEIQRTEQGDSAMYLCASSPSRERGEQYFGPGTRLTVT.

The chain joins TRBV3-1 (or the pseudogene TRBV3-2) to TRBJ2-1; TRBD2 matches 10 bases. The V gene end was trimmed by 4 bases and the J gene end by 4 bases; junction bases not matched to a gene: 10. CDR1 is LGHDT, CDR2 YNNKEL, per germline (reference sequence). The CDR3 is made up of 17 amino acids. Written as DNA, the CDR3 is TGTGCCAGCAGCCCCGCAAGCGGGAGGGCAATGTACAATGAGCAGTTCTTC. It is translated as CASSPASGRAMYNEQFF.

The chain recombines TRBV27 with TRBJ2-1; 9 bases align to TRBD2. V shed 2 bases, J shed 5 bases, and the junction held 4 bases outside the gene matches. CDR1 and CDR2 (germline): MNHEY, SMNVEV (reference sequence). This CDR3 contains 15 residues. The CDR3 sequence: CASSLAGGNHNEQFF. The CDR3 DNA is TGTGCCAGCAGTTTAGCGGGAGGGAACCACAATGAGCAGTTCTTC.